Listed here are 26 T cell receptor beta chains from one sample, sequenced in a study of T cells in Graves' hyperthyroidism and ophthalmopathy. It was RNA transcripts that yielded the amplified TCR beta CDR3 regions. In the first-round RT-PCR of the TCR CDR3, the HTBI primer set was used. MiXCR, applied by TCRdb to the multiplex PCR reads, yields one record per CDR3 protein. Of 250,000 or so distinct CDR3 sequences in the sample, 13% to 15% were seen once. What was sequenced was blood. These receptors originate from a woman aged 45-59 years with Graves' hyperthyroidism that later progressed to Graves' ophthalmopathy.

This clonotype was observed many times. Here the CDR3 DNA reads TGTGCCAGCTCCCAAAAAAGCACAGGGGGCGAGACCCAGTACTTC. Amino acid sequence: CASSQKSTGGETQYF. The V call is TRBV18, the J call TRBJ2-5; 9 bases map to TRBD1. J lost 5 bases, V lost 6 bases, and 10 bases had no gene match. The germline gives CDR1 KGHSH, CDR2 LQKENI. This CDR3 is built from 15 residues.

Note on this clonotype: Relative to the germline gene, one junction end is altered; a read error may explain this. The rearrangement links TRBV13 to TRBJ1-3; tentatively, D is TRBD1 (6 bases). Germline CDR1 reads PRHDT; CDR2 reads FYEKMQ (reference sequence). The CDR3 consists of 15 residues. CDR3 sequence: CASSLTQGSGNTIYF. In DNA form, the CDR3 reads TGCGCCAGCAGCTTAACACAGGGCTCCGGAAACACCATATATTTT.

V and J are TRBV19 and TRBJ2-7, with 11 positions matching TRBD2. CDR1 LNHDA and CDR2 SQIVND come from the germline V gene (reference sequence). V was pared by 4 bases and J by 5 bases, with 7 bases of the junction left unmatched. This CDR3 has 15 amino acids. CDR3 amino acids: CASSTTSGSPNEQYF. The CDR3, as DNA: TGTGCCAGTAGTACAACTAGCGGGAGTCCCAACGAGCAGTACTTC.

V is TRBV20-1 and J is TRBJ1-3; D gene ambiguous. Per the germline V gene, CDR1 is DFQATT and CDR2 is SNEGSKA (reference sequence). This CDR3 has 15 amino acids. Deletions cut 3 bases from V and 3 bases from J, with 15 bases between. DNA of the CDR3: TGCAGTGCTAGTGACCCCCGGGGAGGTGGAAACACCATATATTTT. It translates to CSASDPRGGGNTIYF.

The rearrangement uses TRBV9 and TRBJ1-6, with D hard to call. The ends were cut back, 4 bases at V and 10 bases at J, with 18 bases in the middle. In germline, CDR1 is SGDLS, CDR2 YYNGEE. The CDR3 contains 15 residues. The CDR3 spells CASSPHPALGSPLHF. The CDR3 DNA sequence: TGTGCCAGCAGCCCCCACCCTGCGCTAGGCTCACCCCTCCACTTT.

This clonotype appeared a single time. CDR3 sequence reads: CASRPWTSGRARTYEQYF. In nucleotides, the CDR3 is TGTGCCAGCAGACCATGGACTAGCGGAAGAGCCCGCACCTACGAGCAGTACTTC. V usage is TRBV2 and J usage is TRBJ2-7; TRBD2 matches at 10 bases. Trimming took 6 bases from V and 2 from J; bases not matched to a gene: 16. Germline V gene sequence: CDR1 SNHLY, CDR2 FYNNEI. The CDR3 spans 18 residues.

This clonotype was detected a few times. V usage is TRBV10-3 and J usage is TRBJ2-3; 7 bases agree with TRBD1. V shed 8 bases, J shed 1 base, and the junction held 6 bases outside the gene matches. Germline V gives CDR1 ENHRY, CDR2 SYGVKD. The CDR3 loop spans 14 amino acids. The CDR3 region has the DNA TGTGCCATCGCCGGGACAGACGGCACAGATACGCAGTATTTT. Amino acids: CAIAGTDGTDTQYF.

This clonotype has a count of ten or more. CDR3 nucleotide sequence: TGCAGTGCTAGAGATGGCAGGGCGACTAATGAAAAACTGTTTTTT. The encoded protein is CSARDGRATNEKLFF. The chain has TRBV20-1 and TRBJ1-4; D may be TRBD1 (5 bases). The V gene lost 0 bases and the J gene lost 2 bases, with 10 bases spanning the gap. The CDR3 has 15 amino acids. The germline V gene encodes CDR1 DFQATT and CDR2 SNEGSKA (reference sequence).

This clonotype appeared a few times. V usage is TRBV4-1 and J usage is TRBJ1-2, with 8 nucleotides matching TRBD1. The CDR3 runs 18 residues. J gave up 6 bases and V 1 base, and 16 bases lay outside the gene matches. Germline V gene lookup returns CDR1 MGHRA and CDR2 YSYEKL. For the CDR3, the DNA is TGCGCCAGCAGCCAAGTGGCTGGTAGGAACAGGGGGATAGATGGCTACACCTTC. Protein product: CASSQVAGRNRGIDGYTF.

Concerning this clonotype itself: Possible read error: a much larger clone is one base away. The chain combines TRBV28 with TRBJ2-7, with 10 bases aligning to TRBD1. Trimming at V came to 4 bases and at J to 0 bases, leaving 0 bases not matched to a gene. Germline CDR1 reads MDHEN; CDR2 reads SYDVKM. The CDR3 loop spans 14 amino acids. The CDR3 sequence is CASSWDRGSYEQYF. CDR3 DNA: TGTGCCAGCAGTTGGGACAGGGGCTCCTACGAGCAGTACTTC.

This clonotype was detected many times. The chain links TRBV3-1 to TRBJ2-7; D is undetermined. Germline values: CDR1 LGHDT, CDR2 YNNKEL (reference sequence). V was trimmed by 1 base and J by 5 bases, leaving 9 bases between them. This CDR3 is 13 amino acids long. The DNA for the CDR3 is TGTGCCAGCAGCCAAGGTAATTGGAACGAGCAGTACTTC. Translated: CASSQGNWNEQYF.

The chain has TRBV9 and TRBJ2-5, with 7 bases fitting TRBD2. Unmatched junction bases numbered 11, after V lost 2 bases and J lost 13 bases. The CDR3 is made up of 13 amino acids. Germline CDR1 and CDR2: SGDLS and YYNGEE. The CDR3 is CASSVTTSARPYF. The CDR3 bases are TGTGCCAGCAGCGTGACCACTAGCGCACGTCCGTACTTC.

Many counts were recorded for this clonotype. The chain joins TRBV28 to TRBJ2-7; maybe TRBD1 (6 bases). The CDR3 runs to 14 residues. V shed 7 bases and J shed 6 bases, with 19 bases lying between them. Germline-derived CDR1 and CDR2 are MDHEN and SYDVKM. The CDR3 nucleotides read TGTGCCAGCACTTCTTATAGGGACACTTCCGAGCAGTACTTC. Its protein product is CASTSYRDTSEQYF. The full variable domain, with the rest looked up from reference TRBV28 and TRBJ2-7, is DVKVTQSSRYLVKRTGEKVFLECVQDMDHENMFWYRQDPGLGLRLIYFSYDVKMKEKGDIPEGYSVSREKKERFSLILESASTNQTSMYLCASTSYRDTSEQYFGPGTRLTVT.

This clonotype was detected only once. The rearrangement uses TRBV3-2 and TRBJ2-1; the table's TRBD2 call for D was not verified on the DNA. TRBV3-2 counts as a pseudogene. The CDR3 has 15 residues. CDR3 in DNA: TGTGCCAGCAGCCAGAAGCGGGGAATATACAATGAGCAGTTCTTC. Residues: CASSQKRGIYNEQFF.

This clonotype was seen ten or more times. The chain has TRBV20-1 and TRBJ2-3; 11 bases fit TRBD2. Germline-derived CDR1 and CDR2 are DFQATT and SNEGSKA (reference sequence). This CDR3 spans 17 amino acids. The junction had 11 bases not matched to a gene; V was cut back by 5 bases and J by 1 base. The CDR3 spells CSAGGETSGIRTDTQYF. CDR3 bases: TGCAGTGCTGGGGGTGAGACTAGCGGGATACGCACAGATACGCAGTATTTT.

This clonotype was recorded at least ten times. This chain uses TRBV6-1 with TRBJ2-7; 8 positions match TRBD1. V shed 7 bases, J shed 5 bases, and the junction held 7 bases outside the gene matches. Germline CDR1 and CDR2: MNHNS and SASEGT. The CDR3 spans 13 residues. The CDR3 spells CASNLDRVHEQYF. As DNA, the CDR3 is TGTGCCAGCAATCTGGACAGGGTCCACGAGCAGTACTTC.

The J gene is TRBJ2-6, the V gene TRBV12-3 or TRBV12-4, with D tentatively TRBD1 (6 bases). V lost 3 bases to trimming and J lost 0 bases, with 18 bases between them. The length of the CDR3 is 19 residues. The DNA for the CDR3 is TGTGCCAGCAGTTTGTCGACAGGAGACTCCTTCTCTGGGGCCAACGTCCTGACTTTC. Translation gives CASSLSTGDSFSGANVLTF.

This clonotype was picked up a small number of times. The CDR3 DNA reads TGTGCCAGCAGCGTAGGGGGCAGCTACTATGGCTACACCTTC. Its translation is CASSVGGSYYGYTF. This chain uses TRBV9 with TRBJ1-2; D perhaps matches TRBD1 (5 bases). The V end lost 0 bases, the J end lost 3 bases, and 9 bases lay between the germline ends. The CDR3 sequence is 14 residues long. CDR1 and CDR2 from the germline V gene are SGDLS and YYNGEE.

This clonotype was observed many times. The gene calls are TRBV5-1 and TRBJ2-1; no firm D call. The CDR3 has 15 residues. V lost 1 base and J 3 bases, leaving 11 bases between the germline ends. Germline V gives CDR1 SGHRS, CDR2 YFSETQ. CDR3: CASSLIQNDYNEQFF. The CDR3 region has the DNA TGCGCCAGCAGCTTGATCCAAAATGACTACAATGAGCAGTTCTTC. The whole variable domain, remainder taken from reference TRBV5-1 and TRBJ2-1, is KAGVTQTPRYLIKTRGQQVTLSCSPISGHRSVSWYQQTPGQGLQFLFEYFSETQRNKGNFPGRFSGRQFSNSRSEMNVSTLELGDSALYLCASSLIQNDYNEQFFGPGTRLTVL.

V gene TRBV5-8 combines with J gene TRBJ1-2; D gene unclear. Trimming removed 3 bases at V and 2 bases at J, with 11 bases between. The CDR3 spans 14 residues. CDR1 is SGHTS, CDR2 YDEGEE, per germline. DNA for the CDR3: TGTGCCAGCAGCTCCCGACGGGGAAACTATGGCTACACCTTC. It is translated as CASSSRRGNYGYTF.

This clonotype was picked up a small number of times. This rearrangement joins TRBV13 to TRBJ2-1; 12 nucleotides align to TRBD2. The CDR3 spans 19 residues. The germline V gene encodes CDR1 PRHDT and CDR2 FYEKMQ (reference sequence). V trimming: 6 bases; J trimming: 4 bases; junction bases outside the gene matches: 16. Here the CDR3 DNA reads TGTGCCAGCAGGTTACCTGGGCTAGCGGGAGGGCCTACGTACAATGAGCAGTTCTTC. It is translated as CASRLPGLAGGPTYNEQFF.

This clonotype appeared many times. The chain is built from TRBV18 and TRBJ1-1; D is possibly TRBD1 (5 bases). Trimming pared 3 bases from V and 1 base from J, leaving 12 bases between. Germline V gene sequence: CDR1 KGHSH, CDR2 LQKENI. This CDR3 spans 15 amino acids. The CDR3 DNA sequence: TGTGCCAGCTCACCGGTCCTAGGGACGAACACTGAAGCTTTCTTT. Its protein is CASSPVLGTNTEAFF.

This clonotype appeared many times. A junction end diverges from the germline sequence, so it may reflect a read error. The CDR3 loop is CASSDYVDQGTQYF. CDR3 sequence (DNA): TGTGCCAGCAGCGATTATGTGGATCAAGGGACCCAGTACTTC. This chain connects TRBV11-3 to TRBJ2-5; D unclear. Germline V gives CDR1 SGHNT, CDR2 YENEEA. This CDR3 region has 14 residues.

This clonotype was counted at least ten times. The CDR3 loop is CSAGGLYVNYEQYF. The CDR3 nucleotides read TGCAGTGCTGGGGGGCTTTACGTGAACTACGAGCAGTACTTC. The chain is built from TRBV20-1 and TRBJ2-7; D may correspond to TRBD1 or TRBD2 (6 bases each). The CDR3 runs 14 residues. CDR1 and CDR2 (germline): DFQATT, SNEGSKA (reference sequence). Trimming left V 5 bases short and J 3 bases short, with 17 bases between.

The chain employs TRBV5-1 and TRBJ2-3; no clear D gene. Germline V gene sequence: CDR1 SGHRS, CDR2 YFSETQ. The CDR3 has 13 amino acids. Trimming removed 4 bases at V and 0 bases at J, with 6 bases between. Here the CDR3 DNA reads TGCGCCAGCAGCGAAACTAGCACAGATACGCAGTATTTT. This sequence encodes CASSETSTDTQYF. The entire variable domain, with the rest obtained from reference TRBV5-1 and TRBJ2-3, is as follows: KAGVTQTPRYLIKTRGQQVTLSCSPISGHRSVSWYQQTPGQGLQFLFEYFSETQRNKGNFPGRFSGRQFSNSRSEMNVSTLELGDSALYLCASSETSTDTQYFGPGTRLTVL.

The V gene is TRBV5-6, the J gene TRBJ2-3, with TRBD1 as a possible D gene (6 bases). The CDR3 consists of 14 residues. Trimming stripped 1 base from V and 1 base from J, with 7 bases between. Germline CDR1 is SGHDT and CDR2 is YYEEEE. The CDR3 sequence: CASSLYRGTDTQYF. CDR3 nucleotides: TGTGCCAGCAGCTTGTACAGGGGCACAGATACGCAGTATTTT.